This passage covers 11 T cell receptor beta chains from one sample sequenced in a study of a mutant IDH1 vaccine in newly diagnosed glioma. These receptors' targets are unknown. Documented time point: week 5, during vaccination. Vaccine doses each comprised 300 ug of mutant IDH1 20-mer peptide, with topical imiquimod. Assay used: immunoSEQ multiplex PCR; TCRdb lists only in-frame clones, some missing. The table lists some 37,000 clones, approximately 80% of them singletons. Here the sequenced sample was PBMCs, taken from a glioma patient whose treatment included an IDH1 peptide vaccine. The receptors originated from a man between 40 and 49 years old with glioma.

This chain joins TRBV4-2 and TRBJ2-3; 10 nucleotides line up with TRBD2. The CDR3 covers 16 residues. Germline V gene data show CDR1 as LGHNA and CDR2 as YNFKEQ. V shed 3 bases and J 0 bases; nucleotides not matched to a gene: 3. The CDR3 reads CASSQSGGASTDTQYF. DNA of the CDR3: TGTGCCAGCAGCCAGAGCGGGGGGGCTAGCACAGATACGCAGTATTTT.

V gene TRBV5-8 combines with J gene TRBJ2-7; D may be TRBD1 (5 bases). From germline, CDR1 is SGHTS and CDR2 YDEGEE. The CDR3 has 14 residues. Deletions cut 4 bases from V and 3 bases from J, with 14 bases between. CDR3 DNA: TGTGCCAGCAGCACAGGACAAGGGCACTACGAGCAGTACTTC. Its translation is CASSTGQGHYEQYF.

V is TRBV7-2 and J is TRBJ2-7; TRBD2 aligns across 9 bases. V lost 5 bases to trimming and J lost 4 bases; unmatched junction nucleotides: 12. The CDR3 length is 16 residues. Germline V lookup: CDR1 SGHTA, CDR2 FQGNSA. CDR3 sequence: CASSPSGGGARYEQYF. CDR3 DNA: TGTGCCAGCAGCCCTTCGGGCGGGGGGGCCAGATACGAGCAGTACTTC.

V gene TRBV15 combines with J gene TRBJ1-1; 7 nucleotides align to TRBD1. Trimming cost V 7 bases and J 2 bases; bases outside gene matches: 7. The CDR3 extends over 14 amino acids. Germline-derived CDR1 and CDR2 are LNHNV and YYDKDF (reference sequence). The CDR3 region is CATNQDRRNTEAFF. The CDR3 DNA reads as TGTGCCACCAACCAGGACAGGAGAAACACTGAAGCTTTCTTT.

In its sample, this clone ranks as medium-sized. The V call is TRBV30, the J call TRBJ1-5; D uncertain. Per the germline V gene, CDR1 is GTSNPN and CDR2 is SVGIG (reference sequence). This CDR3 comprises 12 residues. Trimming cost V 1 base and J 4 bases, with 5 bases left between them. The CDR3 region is CAWSGVNQPQHF. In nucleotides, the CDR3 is TGTGCCTGGAGTGGAGTAAATCAGCCCCAGCATTTT.

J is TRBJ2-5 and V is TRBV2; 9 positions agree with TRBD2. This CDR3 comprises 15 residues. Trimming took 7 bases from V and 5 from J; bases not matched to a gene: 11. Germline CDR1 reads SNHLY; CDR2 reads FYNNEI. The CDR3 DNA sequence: TGTGCCAGCACGGGCGGGGGGGCTGTAAGTGAGACCCAGTACTTC. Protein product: CASTGGGAVSETQYF. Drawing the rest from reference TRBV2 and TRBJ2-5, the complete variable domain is EPEVTQTPSHQVTQMGQEVILRCVPISNHLYFYWYRQILGQKVEFLVSFYNNEISEKSEIFDDQFSVERPDGSNFTLKIRSTKLEDSAMYFCASTGGGAVSETQYFGPGTRLLVL.

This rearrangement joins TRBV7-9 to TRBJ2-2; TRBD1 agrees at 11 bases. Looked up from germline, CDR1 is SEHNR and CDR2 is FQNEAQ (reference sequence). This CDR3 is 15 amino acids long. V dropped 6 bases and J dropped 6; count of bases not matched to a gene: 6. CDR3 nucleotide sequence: TGTGCCAGCAGAACGGGACAGGGGGGTCCCGGGGAGCTGTTTTTT. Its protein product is CASRTGQGGPGELFF. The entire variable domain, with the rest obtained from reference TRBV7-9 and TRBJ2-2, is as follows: DTGVSQNPRHKITKRGQNVTFRCDPISEHNRLYWYRQTLGQGPEFLTYFQNEAQLEKSRLLSDRFSAERPKGSFSTLEIQRTEQGDSAMYLCASRTGQGGPGELFFGEGSRLTVL.

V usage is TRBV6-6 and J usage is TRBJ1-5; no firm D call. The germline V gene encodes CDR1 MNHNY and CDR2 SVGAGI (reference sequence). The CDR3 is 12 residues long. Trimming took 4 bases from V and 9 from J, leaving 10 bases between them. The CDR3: CASSSFRGPQHF. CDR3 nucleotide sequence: TGTGCCAGCAGTTCCTTCAGAGGGCCCCAGCATTTT.

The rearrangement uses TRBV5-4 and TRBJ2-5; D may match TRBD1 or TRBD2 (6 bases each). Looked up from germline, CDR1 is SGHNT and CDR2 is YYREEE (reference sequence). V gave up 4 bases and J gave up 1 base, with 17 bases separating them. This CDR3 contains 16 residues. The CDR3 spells CASSLLSGASQETQYF. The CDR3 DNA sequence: TGTGCCAGCAGCCTACTTTCGGGGGCCAGCCAAGAGACCCAGTACTTC.

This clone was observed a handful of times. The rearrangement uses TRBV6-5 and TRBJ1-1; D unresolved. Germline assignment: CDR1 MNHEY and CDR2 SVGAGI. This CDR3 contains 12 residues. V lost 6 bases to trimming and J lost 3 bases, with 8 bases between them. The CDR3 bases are TGTGCCAGCAGGGGATCTTACACTGAAGCTTTCTTT. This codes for CASRGSYTEAFF.

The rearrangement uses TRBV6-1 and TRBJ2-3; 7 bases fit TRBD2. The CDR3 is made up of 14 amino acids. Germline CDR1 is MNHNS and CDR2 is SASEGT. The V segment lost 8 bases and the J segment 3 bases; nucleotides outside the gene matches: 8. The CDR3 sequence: CASSAGFITDTQYF. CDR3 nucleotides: TGTGCCAGCTCAGCGGGGTTCATAACAGATACGCAGTATTTT.